This T cell receptor (beta chain) was retrieved from a study of blood T cell repertoires in COVID-19. Turning to the study itself: Both acute and convalescent COVID-19 samples were obtained from the United States, Italy and Spain.

In the source study's methods: Estimation of nucleated cell counts relied on the amplification of reference gene primers. Assay: immunoSEQ multiplex PCR; the TCRdb copy retains only in-frame clones and omits some. V, J and clone size reflect that table, while D and trimming were determined from the DNA. Among around 400,000 clones listed, more than 80% were seen once. The CDR3 consists of 16 residues. Trimming took off 2 bases at V and 7 bases at J, with 15 bases between the two ends. Germline CDR1 is MNHEY and CDR2 is SMNVEV (reference sequence). This clone has only one observation. The chain links TRBV27 to TRBJ1-6; D remains ambiguous. The sequenced sample consisted of peripheral blood. This receptor was identified in a man aged 35-49 years with acute or convalescent COVID-19. CDR3 nucleotide sequence: TGTGCCAGCAGTTTAAATGGGCCAATTAACAATTCACCCCTCCACTTT. This gives the protein CASSLNGPINNSPLHF.